Each of the 20 T cell receptor beta chains below was sequenced from the same sample in a study of molecular identifiers for immune sequencing clone quantification. One entry per CDR3 protein, called by TCRdb with MiXCR from the PCR reads. The sample holds around 460,000 distinct CDR3 sequences, about 21% seen once. The sequenced sample was naive CD8+ T cells from blood, with Jurkat cell RNA spiked in. The subset here: FACS-sorted CD8+CD4-CCR7+CD45RA+ naive T cells. The receptors stem from a human donor in good health. Some libraries in this study had Jurkat cell RNA spiked in.

In its sample, this clonotype was seen many times. The chain recombines TRBV20-1 with TRBJ2-7, with D unclear. Per germline, CDR1 DFQATT and CDR2 SNEGSKA (reference sequence). The CDR3 is 15 residues long. Trimming shortened V by 6 bases and J by 0 bases, and 18 bases separated the two germline ends. The CDR3 protein is CSADPGSADSYEQYF. The CDR3 nucleotides read TGCAGTGCCGATCCCGGCAGCGCAGACTCCTACGAGCAGTACTTC.

The chain joins TRBV29-1 to TRBJ2-1, with D possibly being TRBD2 (6 bases). This CDR3 is 13 amino acids long. Germline V lookup: CDR1 SQVTM, CDR2 ANQGSEA. The V gene lost 8 bases and the J gene lost 8 bases, with 19 bases spanning the gap. This chain's CDR3 is CSRGWEVQDEQFF. The CDR3 coding sequence is TGCAGCAGAGGGTGGGAGGTCCAAGATGAGCAGTTCTTC.

Comments on this clonotype: A much larger clone lies a single base off, so this may be a read error. J is TRBJ1-1 and V is TRBV5-3, with no clear D. TRBV5-3 is designated an ORF whose function remains uncertain. This CDR3 region has 14 residues. CDR3 coding DNA: TGTGTCAGCAGCTTGGGCGGAGAGGTTTCCGAAGCTTTCTTT. Protein product: CVSSLGGEVSEAFF.

The chain combines TRBV28 with TRBJ2-6; 13 bases align to TRBD2. Germline CDR1 and CDR2: MDHEN and SYDVKM. V dropped 4 bases and J dropped 3; count of bases not matched to a gene: 9. The CDR3 covers 19 residues. CDR3 region: CASSSWTSGSWGGANVLTF. The DNA of the CDR3 is TGTGCCAGCAGTTCATGGACTAGCGGGAGCTGGGGTGGGGCCAACGTCCTGACTTTC.

This clonotype was counted between two and nine times. The V call is TRBV6-1, the J call TRBJ2-7; no reliable D call. This CDR3 contains 12 residues. Germline lookup yields CDR1 MNHNS and CDR2 SASEGT. Trimming took off 7 bases at V and 4 bases at J, with 11 bases between the two ends. CDR3 DNA: TGTGCCAGCACTGAGGTCCTATACGAGCAGTACTTC. Amino acids: CASTEVLYEQYF.

This clonotype was observed many times. V gene TRBV6-5 combines with J gene TRBJ1-2; no clear D gene. Germline CDR1 is MNHEY and CDR2 is SVGAGI. Trimming removed 6 bases at V and 7 bases at J, with 15 bases between. The CDR3 contains 13 residues. This CDR3 is CASRPAMIAGYTF. The CDR3 DNA reads as TGTGCCAGCAGACCCGCGATGATAGCTGGCTACACCTTC.

In its sample, this clonotype was seen a few times. J is TRBJ2-1 and V is TRBV13; 7 bases agree with TRBD1. V lost 5 bases, J lost 9 bases, and 4 bases stayed unmatched. Germline V gene lookup returns CDR1 PRHDT and CDR2 FYEKMQ (reference sequence). This CDR3 region has 12 residues. The CDR3 bases are TGTGCCAGCAGCCCACAGGGGCCTGAGCAGTTCTTC. Its protein is CASSPQGPEQFF.

This clonotype turned up a few times. The chain uses TRBV24-1 and TRBJ2-1; no firm D call. V lost 3 bases, J lost 9 bases, and 11 bases lay in between. Germline V gene sequence: CDR1 KGHDR, CDR2 SFDVKD. The CDR3 is 13 residues long. CDR3 in amino acids: CATSDPLVGEQFF. The CDR3 DNA follows: TGTGCCACCAGTGATCCCCTCGTTGGTGAGCAGTTCTTC.

V and J are TRBV6-5 and TRBJ2-4, with 7 bases aligning to TRBD1. CDR1 and CDR2 (germline): MNHEY, SVGAGI. V was pared by 3 bases and J by 8 bases, with 7 bases of the junction left unmatched. The CDR3 is made up of 14 amino acids. The CDR3 nucleotides read TGTGCCAGCAGTTATGACAGGGTCGCGGACATTCAGTACTTC. This gives the protein CASSYDRVADIQYF.

The sample holds a few counts of this clonotype. The CDR3 bases are TGTGCCAGCAGTCCACGGACAGGGGCAAGCGAGACCCAGTACTTC. Translation: CASSPRTGASETQYF. This chain links TRBV27 with TRBJ2-5; 9 bases fit TRBD1. The J segment lost 5 bases and the V segment lost 5 bases, leaving 9 bases of the junction unmatched. In germline, CDR1 is MNHEY, CDR2 SMNVEV (reference sequence). The CDR3 extends over 15 amino acids.

J is TRBJ2-5 and V is TRBV7-6; possible D gene TRBD2, 5 bases. The CDR3 extends over 15 amino acids. The germline V and J ends were trimmed by 2 bases and 1 base, with 11 bases remaining between them. Per germline, CDR1 SGHVS and CDR2 FNYEAQ. The CDR3 DNA reads TGTGCCAGCAGCTTAAACCCGGGAACCCAAGAGACCCAGTACTTC. It translates to CASSLNPGTQETQYF.

In the case of this clonotype: The junction does not match germline at one end; this may be a read error. The V call is TRBV7-6, the J call TRBJ2-1; unclear D gene. The CDR3 runs to 17 residues. CDR1 is SGHVS and CDR2 is FNYEAQ in the germline V gene. The CDR3 coding sequence is TGTGCCAGCAGCCTTAAAACACCGCTCGCAACCTACAATGAGCAGCTCTTC. Translating it yields CASSLKTPLATYNEQLF.

Regarding this clonotype: A read error may be the cause here, since a much bigger clone is one base away. The conserved phenylalanine or tryptophan normally closing the CDR3 is absent here, so this likely arose from a read error. The chain joins TRBV27 to TRBJ1-1; the match to TRBD1 covers 7 bases. Germline V gives CDR1 MNHEY, CDR2 SMNVEV (reference sequence). The V gene end was trimmed by 3 bases and the J gene end by 3 bases; junction bases not matched to a gene: 7. There are 15 residues in the CDR3. CDR3 protein: CASSFQGTADTEAFS. The DNA of the CDR3 is TGTGCCAGCAGTTTTCAGGGGACAGCCGACACTGAAGCTTTCTCT.

In this sample, this clonotype turned up once. A read error may explain this, as a much larger clone is one base away. V is TRBV9 and J is TRBJ2-7; 8 nucleotides match TRBD1. Germline CDR1 SGDLS, CDR2 YYNGEE. CDR3 length: 16 amino acids. CDR3 in DNA: TGTGTCAGCAGCGAAGGGGGGACAGGCCTTGCGTACGAGCAGTACTTC. It yields the protein CVSSEGGTGLAYEQYF.

On this clonotype: A read error may explain this, as a much larger clone is one base away. This rearrangement joins TRBV2 to TRBJ2-7; 7 bases are a match to TRBD1. This CDR3 contains 14 residues. Germline CDR1 is SNHLY and CDR2 is FYNNEI. With V trimmed by 1 base and J by 6 bases, 6 bases remained unmatched. CDR3 sequence reads: CASSEEGALSEQYF. As DNA, the CDR3 is TGTGCCAGCAGTGAAGAGGGGGCGCTTAGCGAGCAGTACTTC.

Notes on this clonotype: This sequence may be a read error, since a much larger clone differs from it by one base. V usage is TRBV28 and J usage is TRBJ2-5; 7 nucleotides line up with TRBD1. The germline CDR1 and CDR2 sequences are MDHEN and SYDVKM. V trimming: 5 bases; J trimming: 9 bases; junction bases outside the gene matches: 12. The CDR3 consists of 14 residues. The chain's CDR3 is CASSPTGSGTAQYF. DNA of the CDR3: TGTGCCAGCAGTCCGACAGGGTCAGGTACCGCCCAGTACTTC. Together with reference TRBV28 and TRBJ2-5, the CDR3 gives the full variable domain: DVKVTQSSRYLVKRTGEKVFLECVQDMDHENMFWYRQDPGLGLRLIYFSYDVKMKEKGDIPEGYSVSREKKERFSLILESASTNQTSMYLCASSPTGSGTAQYFGPGTRLLVL.

This clonotype was recorded a few times. This chain joins TRBV6-2 or TRBV6-3 and TRBJ1-2; TRBD1 matches 11 bases. CDR3 length: 16 residues. J gave up 7 bases and V 6 bases, and 13 bases lay outside the gene matches. The V gene's germline CDR1 is MNHEY and CDR2 SVGEGT. CDR3 in amino acids: CASSYDAGTGGFGYTF. CDR3 DNA sequence: TGTGCCAGCAGCTACGATGCCGGGACAGGGGGTTTTGGCTACACCTTC.

This clonotype was recorded a few times. The CDR3 DNA reads as TGCGCCAGCCTGGGGGGGTCGGGCACTGAAGCTTTCTTT. Translating gives CASLGGSGTEAFF. The chain is built from TRBV5-1 and TRBJ1-1; possible D gene TRBD1, 5 bases. V was shortened by 7 bases and J by 4 bases, with 14 bases between the two germline ends. The CDR3 length is 13 residues. Germline lookup yields CDR1 SGHRS and CDR2 YFSETQ.

This clonotype showed up many times. CDR3 sequence reads: CASSIAPDRKGTEAFF. The CDR3 DNA sequence: TGTGCCAGTAGTATTGCTCCAGACAGAAAGGGTACTGAAGCTTTCTTT. The chain uses TRBV19 and TRBJ1-1, with a possible D match to TRBD1 (5 bases). The CDR3 is made up of 16 amino acids. V was shortened by 3 bases and J by 5 bases, with 19 bases between the two germline ends. The germline V gene has CDR1 LNHDA and CDR2 SQIVND (reference sequence).

Note on this clonotype: This sequence may be a read error, since a much larger clone differs from it by one base. The gene calls are TRBV29-1 and TRBJ2-5; D is possibly TRBD1 or TRBD2 (5 bases each). CDR1 SQVTM and CDR2 ANQGSEA come from the germline V gene. There are 13 residues in the CDR3. In nucleotides, the CDR3 is TGCGGCGTTGATATTTGGGGGCAAGAGACCCAGTACTTC. As protein: CGVDIWGQETQYF.